A single TCR beta chain is shown here with its context. These data originate in a study of blood T cell repertoires in COVID-19. Across the whole study: Samples of COVID-19 (acute and convalescent) were obtained from the United States, Italy and Spain. Sources were T cells, B-cell-depleted T cells, or PBMCs; the material itself was cDNA or gDNA.

Per the authors' pipeline: Quantification of nucleated cells was approximated via reference gene primer amplification. Some clones are missing from TCRdb's copy, which holds only in-frame ones; the method was immunoSEQ multiplex PCR. The V and J calls and the clone size are those of that table, but D and trimming were determined from the DNA. The sample has some 150,000 clones, roughly 90% seen once. The V end lost 4 bases, the J end lost 5 bases, and 11 bases lay between the germline ends. Germline lookup yields CDR1 SGHDN and CDR2 FVKESK. This CDR3 has 14 amino acids. The sample taken for sequencing was peripheral blood. This receptor was obtained from a man aged 45-65 years with active or convalescent COVID-19. The chain combines TRBV14 with TRBJ1-4; perhaps TRBD1 as D (5 bases). CDR3 region: CASSRPGVNEKLFF. The DNA for the CDR3 is TGTGCCAGCAGCCGTCCGGGGGTGAATGAAAAACTGTTTTTT.